What follows describes a single T cell receptor (beta chain). The antigen remains undetermined. The data originate from a study of cytomegalovirus exposure and HLA in healthy donors. Study results and caveats: No immune exposure information besides CMV serostatus was available. Presence/absence analyses treated sequencing depth as roughly uniform across donors. Several V segments, TRBV6-2 and TRBV6-3 among them, could not be told apart and were dropped.

With 60 Vbeta and 13 Jbeta primers, the PCR was carried out. Generated by immunoSEQ multiplex PCR, the TCRdb table keeps only in-frame clones and is missing some. Found here are roughly 110,000 clones, 60% to 80% of them singletons; the top ten hold approximately 0.8%. The CDR3 runs to 13 residues. V was shortened by 4 bases and J by 6 bases, with 11 bases between the two germline ends. Germline V CDR1 and CDR2: MDHEN, SYDVKM. This sequence was found in a boy aged 10-17 years in good health and CMV-seronegative. The genes are TRBV28 and TRBJ2-3, with a weak D call TRBD1 (5 bases). Sequencing input: PBMCs. CDR3 loop: CASSSTVPDTQYF. The CDR3 region has the DNA TGTGCCAGCAGTTCGACAGTTCCCGATACGCAGTATTTT. The full variable domain, completed using reference TRBV28 and TRBJ2-3, is DVKVTQSSRYLVKRTGEKVFLECVQDMDHENMFWYRQDPGLGLRLIYFSYDVKMKEKGDIPEGYSVSREKKERFSLILESASTNQTSMYLCASSSTVPDTQYFGPGTRLTVL.